The entry below describes one TCR beta chain. Its specificity is not known. A much larger clone sits a single nucleotide away, making a read error possible. These data belong to a study of prognosis after radiotherapy for stage I lung cancer. Study findings and constraints: Patients with distant metastases had lower Shannon entropy after stereotactic body radiation therapy. Any tumor specificity that the expanded TCR clones may have had was not determined.

Per the germline V gene, CDR1 is SGDLS and CDR2 is YYNGEE. The CDR3 has 15 residues. V was pared by 3 bases and J by 2 bases, with 13 bases between. TCR beta CDR3 was amplified from genomic DNA by two-round multiplex PCR. Primers targeting each individual TRBV and TRBJ gene were applied in first-round PCR. TCRdb fed the multiplex PCR reads into MiXCR, producing one record per CDR3 protein. The top ten clones hold 33% of a sample with tens of thousands of distinct CDR3 sequences, 25% to 40% of them seen once. This sequence originates from a donor over 45 with non-small cell lung cancer. The sequenced sample was PBMCs, obtained before or after stereotactic body radiation therapy (not recorded which). This chain links TRBV9 with TRBJ2-3; perhaps TRBD2 as D (6 bases). CDR3 in amino acids: CASSASVSYTDTQYF. In nucleotides, the CDR3 is TGTGCCAGCAGCGCTAGCGTGAGCTACACAGATACGCAGTATTTT.